The 14 T cell receptor beta chains given below trace back to one sample, sequenced in a study of shared clonotypes between healthy human individuals. Some clones are missing from TCRdb's copy, which holds only in-frame ones; the method was immunoSEQ multiplex PCR. Of around 990,000 clones in the sample, approximately 75% were seen once. Sequences were obtained from memory CD4+ T cells from PBMCs. Documented subset: CD45RA-negative fraction. The receptors come from a man between 18 and 35 years old in good health. Some clones in this sample may be carry-over from other donors' samples.

The sample holds a few counts of this clone. The chain has TRBV5-6 and TRBJ2-7, with D perhaps TRBD2 (6 bases). The CDR3 extends over 13 amino acids. Germline assignment: CDR1 SGHDT and CDR2 YYEEEE. V shed 4 bases and J shed 3 bases, with 11 bases lying between them. The DNA of the CDR3 is TGTGCCAGCAGCACGGGACTCAACTACGAGCAGTACTTC. Translation gives CASSTGLNYEQYF.

CDR3 sequence reads: CASSSNIYGYTF. The DNA of the CDR3 is TGTGCCAGCAGTTCAAACATATATGGCTACACCTTC. The rearrangement uses TRBV28 and TRBJ1-2; D remains ambiguous. V lost 4 bases and J lost 5, with 8 bases in between. Per the germline V gene, CDR1 is MDHEN and CDR2 is SYDVKM. This CDR3 comprises 12 residues.

The chain is built from TRBV6-5 and TRBJ2-3; no firm D call. CDR3 size: 12 residues. Trimming pared 5 bases from V and 4 bases from J, leaving 7 bases between. CDR1 is MNHEY and CDR2 is SVGAGI in the germline V gene. DNA for the CDR3: TGTGCCAGCAGTGGAAACTCAGATACGCAGTATTTT. It codes for CASSGNSDTQYF.

The V and J genes are TRBV29-1 and TRBJ1-1, with D hard to call. Germline assignment: CDR1 SQVTM and CDR2 ANQGSEA. V dropped 4 bases and J dropped 0 bases, with 9 bases sitting between them. CDR3 length: 13 amino acids. The CDR3 DNA is TGCAGCGTTGTACAGCAAATGAACACTGAAGCTTTCTTT. Translating it yields CSVVQQMNTEAFF.

The genes are TRBV28 and TRBJ2-7; D not certain. Germline-derived CDR1 and CDR2 are MDHEN and SYDVKM. Trimming cost V 6 bases and J 3 bases, with 9 bases left between them. The CDR3 is 12 residues long. The CDR3 reads CASSPIYYEQYF. In DNA, the CDR3 is TGTGCCAGCAGCCCGATCTACTACGAGCAGTACTTC.

As concerns this clone: Just one base apart from a much larger clone, this may be a read error. The gene calls are TRBV2 and TRBJ2-3; 8 bases map to TRBD2. V lost 4 bases to trimming and J lost 7 bases; unmatched junction nucleotides: 13. The germline CDR1 and CDR2 sequences are SNHLY and FYNNEI. This CDR3 is built from 16 residues. This CDR3 is CASSGQTSALGYTQYF. In DNA form, the CDR3 reads TGTGCCAGCAGTGGGCAGACTAGCGCCTTGGGCTATACGCAGTATTTT.

About this clone: The identical CDR3 is also encoded by other nucleotide sequences in the sample. This chain uses TRBV7-3 with TRBJ2-1; 9 nucleotides align to TRBD2. V trimming: 0 bases; J trimming: 5 bases; junction bases outside the gene matches: 8. In germline, CDR1 is SGHTA, CDR2 FQGTGA. The CDR3 loop spans 17 amino acids. The CDR3: CASSLTFRASGDNEQFF. The CDR3 DNA reads as TGTGCCAGCAGCTTAACGTTTCGGGCTAGCGGGGACAATGAGCAGTTCTTC. The whole variable domain, remainder taken from reference TRBV7-3 and TRBJ2-1, is GAGVSQTPSNKVTEKGKYVELRCDPISGHTALYWYRQSLGQGPEFLIYFQGTGAADDSGLPNDRFFAVRPEGSVSTLKIQRTERGDSAVYLCASSLTFRASGDNEQFFGPGTRLTVL.

V and J are TRBV4-2 and TRBJ2-1; 10 bases agree with TRBD2. CDR1 LGHNA and CDR2 YNFKEQ come from the germline V gene. Germline trimming cut 1 base from V and 4 bases from J; bases unmatched to any gene: 7. This CDR3 region has 17 residues. CDR3 in DNA: TGTGCCAGCAGCCAAGTCGAGACTAGCGGGCTATACAATGAGCAGTTCTTC. It translates to CASSQVETSGLYNEQFF.

The chain employs TRBV5-6 and TRBJ2-1; TRBD1 matches at 10 bases. The CDR3 has 15 residues. The V segment lost 0 bases and the J segment 4 bases; nucleotides outside the gene matches: 1. Per the germline V gene, CDR1 is SGHDT and CDR2 is YYEEEE. CDR3 sequence (DNA): TGTGCCAGCAGCTTGGAGGGACAGGGGTACAATGAGCAGTTCTTC. Translation: CASSLEGQGYNEQFF.

V is TRBV6-6 and J is TRBJ1-5; no clear D. V lost 6 bases and J lost 2, with 14 bases in between. The length of the CDR3 is 15 residues. Germline V gives CDR1 MNHNY, CDR2 SVGAGI (reference sequence). CDR3 DNA: TGTGCCAGCAGAGCCGAGGGAAGTGGCAATCAGCCCCAGCATTTT. It encodes CASRAEGSGNQPQHF.

As concerns this clone: This specimen includes other DNA sequences encoding the same CDR3. The rearrangement joins TRBV19 to TRBJ1-1, with 7 bases identical to TRBD1. The germline V gene encodes CDR1 LNHDA and CDR2 SQIVND (reference sequence). Trimming at V came to 6 bases and at J to 0 bases, leaving 4 bases not matched to a gene. The CDR3 is 14 amino acids. CDR3 residues: CASRNRGMNTEAFF. DNA for the CDR3: TGTGCCAGTAGGAACAGGGGCATGAACACTGAAGCTTTCTTT.

As regards this clone: A read error is possible here, since a much larger clone lies one base away. The V gene is TRBV30, the J gene TRBJ1-5; D remains unclear. Germline CDR1 and CDR2: GTSNPN and SVGIG (reference sequence). This CDR3 spans 13 amino acids. The V gene lost 2 bases and the J gene lost 0 bases, with 5 bases spanning the gap. The CDR3 sequence: CAWSMDSNQPQHF. The CDR3, as DNA: TGTGCCTGGAGTATGGATAGCAATCAGCCCCAGCATTTT. The whole variable domain, remainder taken from reference TRBV30 and TRBJ1-5, is SQTIHQWPATLVQPVGSPLSLECTVEGTSNPNLYWYRQAAGRGLQLLFYSVGIGQISSEVPQNLSASRPQDRQFILSSKKLLLSDSGFYLCAWSMDSNQPQHFGDGTRLSIL.

This clone was seen more than once but under ten times. This sequence joins TRBV7-3 and TRBJ2-2, with D unclear. The CDR3 spans 13 residues. V lost 4 bases and J lost 6, with 9 bases in between. Germline CDR1 SGHTA, CDR2 FQGTGA. The CDR3 DNA reads as TGTGCCAGCAGCTCCTGGTATTCCGGGGAGCTGTTTTTT. This codes for CASSSWYSGELFF.

As for this clone: Just one base apart from a much larger clone, this may be a read error. The gene calls are TRBV30 and TRBJ1-2; D unclear. CDR3 length: 14 residues. V was pared by 3 bases and J by 0 bases, with 11 bases between. Germline assignment: CDR1 GTSNPN and CDR2 SVGIG (reference sequence). The DNA of the CDR3 is TGTGCCTGGAGCCCGGATGGTTCTAACTATGGCTACACCTTC. Amino acids: CAWSPDGSNYGYTF.